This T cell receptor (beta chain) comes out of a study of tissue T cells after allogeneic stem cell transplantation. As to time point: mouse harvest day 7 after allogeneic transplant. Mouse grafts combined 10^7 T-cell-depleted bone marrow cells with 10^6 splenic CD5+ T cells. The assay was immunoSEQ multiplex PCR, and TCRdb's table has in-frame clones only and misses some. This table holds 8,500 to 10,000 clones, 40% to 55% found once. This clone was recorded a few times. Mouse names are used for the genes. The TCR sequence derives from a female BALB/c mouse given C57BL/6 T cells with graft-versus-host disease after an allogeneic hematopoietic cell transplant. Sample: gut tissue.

The CDR3 is CASTRGDSDYTF. CDR3 bases read: TGTGCCAGCACCAGGGGGGACTCCGACTACACC. This chain connects TRBV26 to TRBJ1-2; the match to TRBD1 covers 7 bases. The read ends 1 residue before the CDR3 terminus; that terminus is restored from the germline J gene. The CDR3 contains 12 residues. Losses at the gene ends were 7 bases for V and 3 bases for J; bases not matched to a gene: 2. The V gene's germline CDR1 is KGHPV and CDR2 FQNQEV (reference sequence).